Here is one T cell receptor beta chain with its context. No antigen is known for it. Data came from immunoSEQ multiplex PCR; TCRdb stores just in-frame clones and leaves some out. The data show approximately 1,000,000 clones, about 80% seen once. CD4+ cells were split into CD45RA+ naive and CD45RA-negative memory subsets. These data are taken from a study of shared clonotypes between healthy human individuals. Study results and limitations: Shared clonotypes: 4.5% to 5% naive CD4, roughly 3.5% naive CD8, 2.3% memory CD4, over 0.3% memory CD8.

Germline CDR1 and CDR2: SQVTM and ANQGSEA. CDR3 size: 13 residues. Trimming removed 6 bases from V and 7 bases from J; junction bases left unmatched: 11. Sequenced input: memory CD4+ T cells from PBMCs. Subset noted: CD45RA-negative fraction. The source of this sequence is a man younger than 35 in good health. Some clones in this sample may be carry-over from other donors' samples. V gene TRBV29-1 combines with J gene TRBJ2-5, with 7 positions matching TRBD1. In DNA, the CDR3 is TGCAGCGTGGAGTCCCGGGACAGAGGGACCCAGTACTTC. Translation: CSVESRDRGTQYF.